Given below is one T cell receptor beta chain in context. This CDR3 region has 12 residues. Measured with immunoSEQ multiplex PCR; TCRdb has only the in-frame clones, and not every one. This repertoire shows 1,400,000 or so clones, approximately 98.5% found once; its top ten account for 0.36%. This entry is derived from a study of shared clonotypes between healthy human individuals. Study-level background: Per donor, three plates held CD4 naive cells, three held CD4 memory, two held CD8 naive and one held CD8 memory.

The V gene is TRBV21-1, the J gene TRBJ1-1; TRBD1 was called by the table and not checked on the DNA. TRBV21-1 is listed as a pseudogene. This receptor was identified in a man under 40 in good health. Sequencing was performed on naive CD4+ T cells sorted from blood. Subset reported: CD45RA+ positively selected. The CDR3 DNA follows: TGTGCCAGCAGCCCCAGGCCCACTGAAGCTTTCTTT. Its translation: CASSPRPTEAFF.